The 28 T cell receptor beta chains given below trace back to one sample, sequenced in a study of human T cells and chemical hapten exposure. Sample time point: pre-sensitization, week 0. The treatment is: therapeutic diphenylcyclopropenone sensitization with weekly scalp DPC. One entry per CDR3 protein, called by TCRdb with MiXCR from the RACE reads. The table includes about 290,000 distinct CDR3 sequences, 7.5% to 9% detected once. The material was whole blood, obtained in connection with sensitization to the hapten diphenylcyclopropenone (DPC). The receptors originated from a young man with alopecia areata. Some clones in this sample may be carry-over from other donors' samples.

The chain combines TRBV29-1 with TRBJ2-5, with TRBD2 matching 8 bases. The CDR3 extends over 14 amino acids. Germline V gene data show CDR1 as SQVTM and CDR2 as ANQGSEA. The ends lost 6 bases at V and 0 bases at J; junction bases unmatched: 6. The CDR3 nucleotides are TGCAGCGTGAAGACTAGCGCACACCAAGAGACCCAGTACTTC. Translation gives CSVKTSAHQETQYF.

This chain uses TRBV2 with TRBJ1-5; D gene uncertain. The V end was cut by 0 bases, the J end by 3 bases, with 12 bases between. The CDR3 is 16 residues long. In germline, CDR1 is SNHLY, CDR2 FYNNEI. CDR3 sequence reads: CASSEAWRGNNQPQHF. In DNA form, the CDR3 reads TGTGCCAGCAGTGAAGCATGGCGGGGTAACAATCAGCCCCAGCATTTT.

The sample holds a few counts of this clonotype. CDR3 bases: TGTGCCAGCAGGTTGACTCCGGGCCCCAAGCAGTTCTTC. Amino acid sequence: CASRLTPGPKQFF. The gene calls are TRBV7-9 and TRBJ2-1; D unclear. The V end lost 6 bases, the J end lost 11 bases, and 17 bases lay between the germline ends. The CDR3 covers 13 residues. Germline lookup yields CDR1 SEHNR and CDR2 FQNEAQ (reference sequence).

In its sample, this clonotype was seen a few times. This chain connects TRBV6-2 or TRBV6-3 to TRBJ2-7; 7 bases align to TRBD1. The CDR3 spans 14 residues. Germline V gene lookup returns CDR1 MNHEY and CDR2 SVGEGT. Losses at the gene ends were 2 bases for V and 3 bases for J; bases not matched to a gene: 4. CDR3: CASSYGDSNYEQYV. CDR3 bases: TGTGCCAGCAGTTACGGGGACAGCAACTACGAGCAGTACGTC.

This rearrangement joins TRBV7-9 to TRBJ2-1, with TRBD2 matching 10 bases. The CDR3 sequence is 16 residues long. CDR1 is SEHNR, CDR2 FQNEAQ, per germline (reference sequence). Trimming at V came to 5 bases and at J to 3 bases, leaving 7 bases not matched to a gene. CDR3: CASSTRGTSDYNEQFF. The CDR3 DNA sequence: TGTGCCAGCAGCACCCGGGGGACTAGCGACTACAATGAGCAGTTCTTC.

This clonotype came up a few times. V is TRBV10-1 and J is TRBJ1-6, with no clear D. Germline CDR1 is WNHNN and CDR2 is SYGVQD (reference sequence). V was trimmed by 6 bases and J by 1 base, leaving 7 bases between them. This CDR3 has 14 amino acids. The CDR3, as DNA: TGCGCCAGCAGCGAGGCTTCCTATAATTCACCCCTCCACTTT. This translates into CASSEASYNSPLHF.

The CDR3 loop is CATSDSRGMPQETQYF. CDR3 coding DNA: TGTGCCACCAGTGATTCACGGGGAATGCCGCAAGAGACCCAGTACTTC. This chain uses TRBV24-1 with TRBJ2-5; TRBD2 is a possible D gene (5 bases). The V and J ends lost 2 bases and 2 bases respectively, with 14 bases between them. From germline, CDR1 is KGHDR and CDR2 SFDVKD. The CDR3 covers 16 residues.

This clonotype was observed a few times. This rearrangement joins TRBV4-3 to TRBJ2-7; 7 nucleotides line up with TRBD1. The CDR3 totals 16 residues. Germline values: CDR1 LGHNA, CDR2 YSLEER. The J segment lost 0 bases and the V segment lost 5 bases, leaving 10 bases of the junction unmatched. This CDR3 is CASSTYRGPPSYEQYV. The DNA for the CDR3 is TGCGCCAGCAGCACCTACAGGGGACCTCCCTCCTACGAGCAGTACGTC.

This sequence joins TRBV12-3 or TRBV12-4 and TRBJ1-6; D not certain. The CDR3 loop spans 16 amino acids. With 5 bases removed from V and 10 bases from J, the gap between germline ends came to 21 bases. The CDR3 DNA follows: TGTGCCAGCAGTCCCCGACCTGGTAGGAGGCTATCACCCCTCCACTTT. This codes for CASSPRPGRRLSPLHF.

The CDR3 DNA reads TGTGCCAGCAGCTCTTACAGGGGTCAGACCGGGGAGCTGTTTTTT. Translated, it gives CASSSYRGQTGELFF. This chain joins TRBV7-2 and TRBJ2-2; 7 bases fit TRBD1. The CDR3 spans 15 residues. The junction had 7 bases not matched to a gene; V was cut back by 4 bases and J by 5 bases. Germline V gene data show CDR1 as SGHTA and CDR2 as FQGNSA. Complete variable domain (other parts from reference TRBV7-2 and TRBJ2-2): GAGVSQSPSNKVTEKGKDVELRCDPISGHTALYWYRQSLGQGLEFLIYFQGNSAPDKSGLPSDRFSAERTGGSVSTLTIQRTQQEDSAVYLCASSSYRGQTGELFFGEGSRLTVL.

This clonotype was counted between two and nine times. V gene TRBV9 combines with J gene TRBJ2-2; maybe TRBD1 (5 bases). V lost 6 bases and J lost 1, with 16 bases in between. There are 16 residues in the CDR3. Germline V gene lookup returns CDR1 SGDLS and CDR2 YYNGEE. The CDR3 coding sequence is TGTGCCAGCACCCCCGAGGCAGGGATGAACACCGGGGAGCTGTTTTTT. Translated, it gives CASTPEAGMNTGELFF.

This chain connects TRBV29-1 to TRBJ2-1, with D perhaps matching TRBD1 or TRBD2 (5 bases each). The CDR3 extends over 14 amino acids. V was shortened by 7 bases and J by 0 bases, with 13 bases between the two germline ends. The V gene's germline CDR1 is SQVTM and CDR2 ANQGSEA. The CDR3 bases are TGCAGCGGGGGGACGTTAAGCTCCTACAATGAGCAGTTCTTC. Translated: CSGGTLSSYNEQFF.

This clonotype was observed a few times. The rearrangement links TRBV7-9 to TRBJ2-1; 8 positions agree with TRBD1. V was clipped by 5 bases and J by 7 bases; unmatched bases: 10. This CDR3 is 15 amino acids long. Germline values: CDR1 SEHNR, CDR2 FQNEAQ (reference sequence). In nucleotides, the CDR3 is TGTGCCAGCAGCAATGGAGGACAGGGTCGAAATGAGCAGTTCTTC. It codes for CASSNGGQGRNEQFF.

This clonotype was picked up many times. This chain connects TRBV20-1 to TRBJ1-1; a weak D match, TRBD1 (6 bases). The CDR3 totals 13 residues. V lost 6 bases and J lost 4, with 15 bases in between. CDR1 DFQATT and CDR2 SNEGSKA come from the germline V gene (reference sequence). The CDR3 region has the DNA TGCAGTGCCGCCGGGGGGCAGGTCACTGAAGCTTTCTTT. Translating it yields CSAAGGQVTEAFF.

This clonotype has ten or more counts. The CDR3 loop reads CSVAQGYGTDTQYF. DNA of the CDR3: TGCAGCGTCGCACAGGGCTACGGCACAGATACGCAGTATTTT. V gene TRBV29-1 combines with J gene TRBJ2-3, with D tentatively TRBD1 (6 bases). Trimming removed 6 bases from V and 1 base from J, with 14 bases in between. This CDR3 spans 14 amino acids. CDR1 and CDR2 from the germline V gene are SQVTM and ANQGSEA.

This clonotype was seen a handful of times. V is TRBV4-3 and J is TRBJ1-3, with a tentative D call TRBD1 (6 bases). Germline-derived CDR1 and CDR2 are LGHNA and YSLEER. The CDR3 has 15 amino acids. V lost 0 bases to trimming and J lost 2 bases, with 8 bases between them. CDR3 in amino acids: CASSQEGGPGNTIYF. The DNA for the CDR3 is TGCGCCAGCAGCCAAGAAGGGGGGCCTGGAAACACCATATATTTT.

A note on this clonotype: At one end the junction does not follow the germline gene, possibly because of a read error. The CDR3 loop is CVTSDPGQGATQPQHF. CDR3 DNA: TGTGTCACCAGTGATCCAGGACAGGGGGCAACTCAGCCCCAGCATTTT. V usage is TRBV24-1 and J usage is TRBJ1-5, with TRBD1 matching over 11 bases. The CDR3 covers 16 residues. The germline gives CDR1 KGHDR, CDR2 SFDVKD.

There are many counts of this clonotype. The rearrangement uses TRBV24-1 and TRBJ2-1, with 10 bases that match TRBD2. The CDR3 covers 16 residues. The trim removed 10 bases at V and 4 bases at J, leaving 12 bases unmatched. Germline V gene data show CDR1 as KGHDR and CDR2 as SFDVKD. The CDR3 sequence: CATEWGASGGYNEQFF. In nucleotides, the CDR3 is TGTGCCACTGAATGGGGGGCTAGCGGGGGTTACAATGAGCAGTTCTTC.

This clonotype showed up many times. The chain is built from TRBV7-4 and TRBJ2-3; 11 bases line up with TRBD2. The V gene end was trimmed by 5 bases and the J gene end by 4 bases; junction bases not matched to a gene: 2. CDR3 size: 14 residues. CDR1 is SGHVT, CDR2 SQSDAQ, per germline. The CDR3 bases are TGTGCCAGCAGCGAACTAGCGGGGGCAGATACGCAGTATTTT. Its protein product is CASSELAGADTQYF.

There are many counts of this clonotype. The J gene is TRBJ1-1, the V gene TRBV15, with 9 bases fitting TRBD1. The CDR3 has 15 residues. Germline CDR1 LNHNV, CDR2 YYDKDF (reference sequence). V was clipped by 7 bases and J by 5 bases; unmatched bases: 11. In DNA form, the CDR3 reads TGTGCCACCACCGGATCGACAGGGGGGTGGACTGAAGCTTTCTTT. This translates into CATTGSTGGWTEAFF.

This clonotype has more than one count but fewer than ten. The CDR3 DNA sequence: TGTGCCAGCAGCCGCCGGGACGGAGTCACCGGGGAGCTGTTTTTT. Translating it yields CASSRRDGVTGELFF. The rearrangement links TRBV7-6 to TRBJ2-2, with D possibly called TRBD1 or TRBD2 (5 bases each). The germline CDR1 and CDR2 sequences are SGHVS and FNYEAQ. V gave up 5 bases and J gave up 4 bases, with 14 bases separating them. This CDR3 comprises 15 residues. Filled out from reference TRBV7-6 and TRBJ2-2, the complete variable domain reads GAGVSQSPRYKVTKRGQDVALRCDPISGHVSLYWYRQALGQGPEFLTYFNYEAQQDKSGLPNDRFSAERPEGSISTLTIQRTEQRDSAMYRCASSRRDGVTGELFFGEGSRLTVL.

This clonotype was observed at least ten times. The chain employs TRBV7-2 and TRBJ1-5; TRBD1 might be the D (5 bases). The CDR3 consists of 13 residues. Trimming removed 1 base at V and 5 bases at J, with 6 bases between. Germline CDR1 is SGHTA and CDR2 is FQGNSA. The CDR3 DNA is TGTGCCAGCAGCTTAGGACAGTATCAGCCCCAGCATTTT. Translating it yields CASSLGQYQPQHF.

The chain combines TRBV9 with TRBJ1-1; D gene ambiguous. CDR1 and CDR2 (germline): SGDLS, YYNGEE. This CDR3 region has 13 residues. Trimming left V 5 bases short and J 2 bases short, with 10 bases between. The CDR3 sequence: CASRGGNNTEAFF. CDR3 DNA: TGTGCCAGCAGGGGTGGGAATAACACTGAAGCTTTCTTT.

V gene TRBV20-1 combines with J gene TRBJ1-3; the D is unclear. Germline assignment: CDR1 DFQATT and CDR2 SNEGSKA (reference sequence). This CDR3 spans 15 amino acids. Trimming shortened V by 0 bases and J by 4 bases, and 13 bases separated the two germline ends. CDR3 DNA sequence: TGCAGTGCTAGAGATCCGGGCACCTTCGGAAACACCATATATTTT. Translated, it gives CSARDPGTFGNTIYF.

V and J are TRBV11-2 and TRBJ2-7; D possibly corresponds to TRBD1 (6 bases). Trimming stripped 3 bases from V and 0 bases from J, with 9 bases between. Germline-derived CDR1 and CDR2 are SGHAT and FQNNGV. This CDR3 spans 14 amino acids. CDR3 bases: TGTGCCAGCAGCTTGGGGGCGAGCTCCTACGAGCAGTACTTC. The encoded protein is CASSLGASSYEQYF.

This clonotype has ten or more counts. V gene TRBV28 combines with J gene TRBJ2-3; D perhaps matches TRBD2 (6 bases). The ends were cut back, 2 bases at V and 3 bases at J, with 15 bases in the middle. The germline V gene encodes CDR1 MDHEN and CDR2 SYDVKM. There are 16 residues in the CDR3. CDR3 coding DNA: TGTGCCAGCAGTTTAGTGGCGGGGACGAGGACAGATACGCAGTATTTT. This encodes CASSLVAGTRTDTQYF.

A few counts support this clonotype. The chain employs TRBV7-9 and TRBJ1-1; D is unclear. V was pared by 11 bases and J by 11 bases, with 15 bases between. The V gene's germline CDR1 is SEHNR and CDR2 FQNEAQ (reference sequence). This CDR3 contains 10 residues. The CDR3 reads CARRGLGAFF. DNA of the CDR3: TGTGCCCGCCGCGGTTTGGGCGCTTTCTTT.

This clonotype was seen ten or more times. V usage is TRBV5-1 and J usage is TRBJ1-1, with D possibly being TRBD1 (5 bases). This CDR3 is 11 amino acids long. Trimming removed 0 bases from V and 8 bases from J, with 5 bases in between. Germline V gene sequence: CDR1 SGHRS, CDR2 YFSETQ. As DNA, the CDR3 is TGCGCCAGCAGCTTGGGACAGGAAGCTTTCTTT. It encodes CASSLGQEAFF.